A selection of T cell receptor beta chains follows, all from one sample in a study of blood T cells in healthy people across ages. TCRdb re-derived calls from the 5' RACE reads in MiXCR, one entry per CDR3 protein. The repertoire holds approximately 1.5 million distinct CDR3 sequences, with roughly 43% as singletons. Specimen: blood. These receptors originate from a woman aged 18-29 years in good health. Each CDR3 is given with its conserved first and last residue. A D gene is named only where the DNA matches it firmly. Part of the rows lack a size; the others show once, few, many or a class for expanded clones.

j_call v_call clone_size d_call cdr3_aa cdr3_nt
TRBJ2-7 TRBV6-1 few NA CASSESAALHSYEQYF TGTGCCAGCAGTGAATCCGCAGCGCTCCACTCCTACGAGCAGTACTTC
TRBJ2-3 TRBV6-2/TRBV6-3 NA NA CASTPQGGTSTNTQYF TGTGCCAGCACCCCCCAGGGGGGCACGTCCACGAATACGCAGTATTTT
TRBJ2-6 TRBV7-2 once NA CASSLSQAVNVLTF TGTGCCAGCAGCTTATCGCAGGCGGTTAACGTCCTGACTTTC
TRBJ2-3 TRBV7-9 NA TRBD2 CASSSWTRDSDTQYF TGTGCCAGCAGCTCCTGGACTAGAGATTCAGATACGCAGTATTTT
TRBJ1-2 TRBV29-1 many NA CSVRTGNYGYTF TGCAGCGTTAGAACAGGGAACTATGGCTACACCTTC
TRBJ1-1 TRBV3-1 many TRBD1 CASSQMGQFGTEAFF TGTGCCAGCAGCCAGATGGGACAGTTTGGAACTGAAGCTTTCTTT
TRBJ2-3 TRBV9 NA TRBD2 CASSASGLAGDDTDTQYF TGTGCCAGCAGCGCCTCTGGACTAGCGGGGGATGACACAGATACGCAGTATTTT
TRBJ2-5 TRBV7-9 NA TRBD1 CASSPGQGKETQYF TGTGCCAGCAGCCCCGGACAGGGAAAAGAGACCCAGTACTTC
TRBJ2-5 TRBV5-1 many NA CASSLVPGETQYF TGCGCCAGCAGCTTGGTTCCAGGGGAGACCCAGTACTTC
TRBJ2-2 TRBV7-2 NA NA CANSISGYTGELFF TGTGCCAACTCCATTTCAGGGTACACCGGGGAGCTGTTTTTT
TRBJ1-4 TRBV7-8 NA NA CASGPTALNEKLFF TGTGCCAGCGGCCCGACAGCTCTTAATGAAAAACTGTTTTTT
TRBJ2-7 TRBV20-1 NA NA CSARPSSGGYEQYF TGCAGTGCTAGACCGAGCTCAGGAGGGTACGAGCAGTACTTC
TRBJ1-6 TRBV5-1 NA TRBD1 CASSKVARGGNSPLHF TGCGCCAGCAGCAAAGTCGCTCGAGGGGGCAATTCACCCCTCCACTTT
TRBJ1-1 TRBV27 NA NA CASSSHRVGMNTEAFF TGTGCCAGCAGTTCCCACAGGGTTGGCATGAACACTGAAGCTTTCTTT
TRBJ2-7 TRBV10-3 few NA CAIRANGVGTYEQYF TGTGCCATCAGAGCGAACGGGGTGGGCACCTACGAGCAGTACTTC
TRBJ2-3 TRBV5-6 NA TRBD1 CVSSPGQGYTQYF TGTGTCAGCAGTCCCGGACAGGGATATACGCAGTATTTT
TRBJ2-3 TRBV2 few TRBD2 CASNVGGGDTQYF TGTGCCAGCAATGTCGGGGGAGGGGATACGCAGTATTTT
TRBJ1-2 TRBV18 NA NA CASSPKSTGSFHYGYTF TGTGCCAGCTCACCAAAGTCAACAGGAAGTTTTCACTATGGCTACACCTTC
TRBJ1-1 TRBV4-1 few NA CASSQSTSLNTEAFF TGCGCCAGCAGCCAGTCCACTTCCCTGAACACTGAAGCTTTCTTT
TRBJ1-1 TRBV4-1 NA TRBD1 CASRTGTGGLSTEAFF TGCGCCAGCAGAACCGGGACAGGGGGCTTAAGCACTGAAGCTTTCTTT
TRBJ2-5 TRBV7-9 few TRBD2 CASSFSGEYQETQYF TGTGCCAGCAGCTTTAGCGGGGAGTACCAAGAGACCCAGTACTTC
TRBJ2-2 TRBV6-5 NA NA CASNYESTTNTGELFF TGTGCCAGCAATTACGAGAGTACGACGAACACCGGGGAGCTGTTTTTT
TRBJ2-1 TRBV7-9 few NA CASRGTFSYNEQFF TGTGCCAGCAGGGGGACCTTTTCCTACAATGAGCAGTTCTTC
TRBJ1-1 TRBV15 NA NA CATSRDTGLTEAFF TGTGCCACCAGCAGGGATACAGGGTTGACTGAAGCTTTCTTT
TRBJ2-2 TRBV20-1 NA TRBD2 CSAGRLAGEIGELFF TGCAGTGCTGGGAGACTAGCGGGAGAAATCGGGGAGCTGTTTTTT
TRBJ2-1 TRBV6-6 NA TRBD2 CASSSLAGYEQFF TGTGCCAGCAGTTCACTAGCGGGGTATGAGCAGTTCTTC
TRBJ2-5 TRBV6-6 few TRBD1 CASSHNNRGQETQYF TGTGCCAGCAGTCATAACAACAGGGGCCAAGAGACCCAGTACTTC
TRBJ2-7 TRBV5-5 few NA CASSSGRGQTYEQYF TGTGCCAGCAGCTCCGGACGGGGTCAGACCTACGAGCAGTACTTC
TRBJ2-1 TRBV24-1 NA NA CATSKTGSSYNEQFF TGTGCCACCAGTAAAACAGGGAGCTCCTACAATGAGCAGTTCTTC
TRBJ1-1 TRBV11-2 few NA CASSLDPPTTGIVTEAFF TGTGCCAGCAGCTTAGACCCCCCCACAACAGGGATTGTCACTGAAGCTTTCTTT
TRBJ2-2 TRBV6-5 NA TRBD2 CASRLAGGVNTGELFF TGTGCCAGCAGGCTAGCGGGGGGGGTTAACACCGGGGAGCTGTTTTTT
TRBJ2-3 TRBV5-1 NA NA CASSFRSSVRAVADTQYF TGCGCCAGCAGCTTTAGGTCTAGCGTGAGGGCCGTAGCAGATACGCAGTATTTT
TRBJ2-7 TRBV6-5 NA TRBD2 CASVAGGPISYNEQYF TGTGCCAGCGTCGCGGGGGGACCTATCTCCTACAATGAGCAGTACTTC
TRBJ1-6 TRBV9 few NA CASSVEDPGSPLHF TGTGCCAGCAGCGTAGAGGACCCGGGATCACCCCTCCACTTT
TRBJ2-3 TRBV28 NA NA CASSVTWLGSDTQYF TGTGCCAGCAGTGTAACCTGGCTGGGATCAGATACGCAGTATTTT
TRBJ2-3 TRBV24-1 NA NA CATSDGGTSTDTQYF TGTGCCACCAGTGATGGCGGGACGAGCACAGATACGCAGTATTTT
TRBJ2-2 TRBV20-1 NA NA CSARSPPRGELFF TGCAGTGCTAGATCTCCCCCACGCGGGGAGCTGTTTTTT
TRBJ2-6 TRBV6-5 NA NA CASSYSMLPGQAGANVLTF TGTGCCAGCAGTTACTCGATGTTGCCAGGGCAAGCTGGGGCCAACGTCCTGACTTTC
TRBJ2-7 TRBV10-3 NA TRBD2 CAISARTRSYNEQYF TGTGCCATCAGTGCTCGGACTAGGAGCTACAATGAGCAGTACTTC
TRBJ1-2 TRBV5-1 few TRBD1 CASSLSGQLYGYTF TGCGCCAGCAGCTTGTCGGGACAGCTCTATGGCTACACCTTC
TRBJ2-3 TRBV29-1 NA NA CSGRTDTDTQYF TGCAGCGGAAGAACAGACACAGATACGCAGTATTTT